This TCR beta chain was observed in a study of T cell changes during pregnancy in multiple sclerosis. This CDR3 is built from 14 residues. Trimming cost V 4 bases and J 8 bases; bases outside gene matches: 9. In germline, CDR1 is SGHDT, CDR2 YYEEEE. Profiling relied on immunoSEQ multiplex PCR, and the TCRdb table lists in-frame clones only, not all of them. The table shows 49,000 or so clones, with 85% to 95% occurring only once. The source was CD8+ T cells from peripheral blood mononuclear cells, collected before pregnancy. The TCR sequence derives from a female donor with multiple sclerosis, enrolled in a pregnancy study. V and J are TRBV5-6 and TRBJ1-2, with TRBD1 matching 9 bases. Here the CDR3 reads CASSLGTGQGGYTF. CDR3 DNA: TGTGCCAGCAGCCTGGGGACAGGGCAGGGGGGCTACACCTTC.